The 24 T cell receptor beta chains presented below share a single source sample, sequenced in a study of cytomegalovirus exposure and HLA in healthy donors. The PCR was carried out with 60 Vbeta primers and 13 Jbeta primers. Only in-frame clones appear in the TCRdb table, and some are missing; sequencing was by immunoSEQ multiplex PCR. The sample contains approximately 140,000 clones, around 78% of which appear only once. The sequencing input was PBMCs. The source of these receptors is a woman in her forties in good health and CMV-seropositive.

This rearrangement joins TRBV4-2 to TRBJ2-3; 11 bases map to TRBD2. V shed 3 bases, J shed 3 bases, and the junction held 5 bases outside the gene matches. Per germline, CDR1 LGHNA and CDR2 YNFKEQ. This CDR3 region has 16 residues. In DNA, the CDR3 is TGTGCCAGCAGCCAGGACTGGACTAGCGGGACAGATACGCAGTATTTT. Protein sequence: CASSQDWTSGTDTQYF.

The rearrangement links TRBV15 to TRBJ2-1; a weak D match, TRBD2 (5 bases). Trimming pared 1 base from V and 3 bases from J, leaving 13 bases between. CDR1 is LNHNV, CDR2 YYDKDF, per germline (reference sequence). There are 16 residues in the CDR3. CDR3 sequence reads: CATSRGESGIYNEQFF. The DNA of the CDR3 is TGTGCCACCAGCAGAGGAGAGTCGGGGATCTACAATGAGCAGTTCTTC.

The CDR3 is CASSLSGRGREQFF. The CDR3 DNA reads TGCGCCAGCAGCTTGAGCGGGAGGGGACGTGAGCAGTTCTTC. V is TRBV5-1 and J is TRBJ2-1; 10 nucleotides align to TRBD2. CDR1 is SGHRS and CDR2 is YFSETQ in the germline V gene. The CDR3 has 14 amino acids. Trimming removed 1 base from V and 9 bases from J; junction bases left unmatched: 4.

This chain uses TRBV5-4 with TRBJ2-3; 12 nucleotides match TRBD2. The CDR3 extends over 16 amino acids. Trimming removed 4 bases from V and 2 bases from J; junction bases left unmatched: 5. Germline CDR1 SGHNT, CDR2 YYREEE (reference sequence). CDR3 in DNA: TGTGCCAGCAGCGCGCGACTAGCGGGAGACACAGATACGCAGTATTTT. This gives the protein CASSARLAGDTDTQYF.

In its sample, this clone was seen once. Other DNA variants within this sample encode the same CDR3. This chain connects TRBV18 to TRBJ2-5, with a weak D call TRBD1 (6 bases). Trimming took 3 bases from V and 1 from J, leaving 9 bases between them. The CDR3 extends over 14 amino acids. CDR1 and CDR2 (germline): KGHSH, LQKENI. In DNA form, the CDR3 reads TGTGCCAGCTCACCTAGAGGGGGCCAAGAGACCCAGTACTTC. This codes for CASSPRGGQETQYF.

The chain joins TRBV29-1 to TRBJ2-3, with TRBD1 as a possible D gene (5 bases). Germline CDR1 and CDR2: SQVTM and ANQGSEA. The V gene lost 7 bases and the J gene lost 0 bases, with 20 bases spanning the gap. The length of the CDR3 is 16 residues. The CDR3 protein is CSGVGAPPYSTDTQYF. As DNA, the CDR3 is TGCAGCGGGGTAGGGGCTCCTCCTTATAGCACAGATACGCAGTATTTT.

The CDR3 nucleotides read TGTGCCAGCAGCCGAGAGTCGTACGAGCAGTACTTC. It encodes CASSRESYEQYF. V gene TRBV2 combines with J gene TRBJ2-5; D not resolved. The DNA end is a closer match to TRBJ2-7, so the J assignment may be wrong. CDR3 length equals 12 residues. Germline V gives CDR1 SNHLY, CDR2 FYNNEI.

The chain combines TRBV11-3 with TRBJ2-1; 10 nucleotides match TRBD1. Germline values: CDR1 SGHNT, CDR2 YENEEA. With 5 bases clipped from V and 1 base from J, the junction kept 5 bases outside the gene matches. There are 16 residues in the CDR3. CDR3 sequence: CASSTGQGGSYNEQFF. CDR3 sequence (DNA): TGTGCCAGCAGCACCGGACAGGGGGGATCCTACAATGAGCAGTTCTTC.

The chain combines TRBV4-1 with TRBJ2-1, with 11 bases lining up with TRBD2. V trimming: 2 bases; J trimming: 6 bases; junction bases outside the gene matches: 9. CDR1 is MGHRA, CDR2 YSYEKL, per germline. The length of the CDR3 is 17 residues. As DNA, the CDR3 is TGCGCCAGCAGCCAATCCCGGGGGACTAGCGGAATCAATGAGCAGTTCTTC. It translates to CASSQSRGTSGINEQFF.

This clone came up a few times. This sequence joins TRBV7-2 and TRBJ2-5, with TRBD2 identical over 8 bases. This CDR3 has 15 amino acids. CDR1 and CDR2 from the germline V gene are SGHTA and FQGNSA. V shed 2 bases and J 5 bases; nucleotides not matched to a gene: 7. The CDR3 here is CASSLRAGGRETQYF. CDR3 sequence (DNA): TGTGCCAGCAGCTTACGGGCGGGAGGTCGGGAGACCCAGTACTTC.

The rearrangement links TRBV13 to TRBJ2-2; unclear D gene. Between the trimmed V and J ends, which lost 5 bases and 1 base, there was a span of 14 bases. The CDR3 is 16 amino acids. Germline CDR1 is PRHDT and CDR2 is FYEKMQ (reference sequence). The chain's CDR3 is CASSPGDTLNTGELFF. The DNA of the CDR3 is TGTGCCAGCAGCCCCGGCGACACTTTGAACACCGGGGAGCTGTTTTTT.

The chain couples TRBV5-6 to TRBJ1-5; D is possibly TRBD1 (6 bases). The V gene's germline CDR1 is SGHDT and CDR2 YYEEEE. The germline V and J ends were trimmed by 4 bases and 6 bases, with 14 bases remaining between them. This CDR3 is 14 amino acids long. CDR3 sequence: CASSPGRGTQPQHF. The CDR3 DNA follows: TGTGCCAGCAGCCCGGGAAGGGGGACTCAGCCCCAGCATTTT.

The V call is TRBV15, the J call TRBJ2-7; tentative D call: TRBD1 (5 bases). Germline lookup yields CDR1 LNHNV and CDR2 YYDKDF (reference sequence). The CDR3 length is 13 residues. V lost 6 bases and J lost 1, with 10 bases in between. The CDR3 spells CATRVGASYEQYF. CDR3 in DNA: TGTGCCACCAGGGTAGGGGCGTCCTACGAGCAGTACTTC.

A word on this clone: Distinct nucleotide sequences in the sample also encode this CDR3. This chain uses TRBV5-1 with TRBJ2-2; 7 nucleotides match TRBD2. J was trimmed by 4 bases and V by 4 bases; bases with no gene match: 1. CDR1 and CDR2 (germline): SGHRS, YFSETQ. The CDR3 runs 13 residues. CDR3 sequence reads: CASSPGGTGELFF. CDR3 sequence (DNA): TGCGCCAGCAGCCCGGGAGGCACCGGGGAGCTGTTTTTT.

This chain joins TRBV20-1 and TRBJ2-7, with D possibly being TRBD2 (5 bases). Trimming cost V 4 bases and J 4 bases, with 8 bases left between them. This CDR3 has 11 amino acids. Looked up from germline, CDR1 is DFQATT and CDR2 is SNEGSKA (reference sequence). CDR3 in DNA: TGCAGTGCTACAGAGCGGTACGAGCAGTACTTC. Translation gives CSATERYEQYF.

In this sample, this clone turned up a few times. In DNA form, the CDR3 reads TGCGCCAGCATCCAGGGGGGAACTGAAGCTTTCTTT. It specifies CASIQGGTEAFF. The rearrangement uses TRBV10-2 and TRBJ1-1; the match to TRBD1 covers 7 bases. With V trimmed by 7 bases and J by 5 bases, 4 bases remained unmatched. Germline lookup yields CDR1 WSHSY and CDR2 SAAADI. The CDR3 extends over 12 amino acids.

The chain couples TRBV9 to TRBJ1-2; D is unresolved. The CDR3 totals 14 residues. CDR1 is SGDLS and CDR2 is YYNGEE in the germline V gene. V gave up 0 bases and J gave up 7 bases, with 13 bases separating them. The CDR3 loop reads CASSVGSYEGGYTF. CDR3 coding DNA: TGTGCCAGCAGCGTAGGATCTTACGAGGGTGGCTACACCTTC.

The chain recombines TRBV11-2 with TRBJ2-7, with 11 bases aligning to TRBD1. CDR1 SGHAT and CDR2 FQNNGV come from the germline V gene. Unmatched junction bases numbered 5, after V lost 5 bases and J lost 5 bases. The CDR3 runs 14 residues. CDR3 amino acids: CASSGRDRGNEQYF. As DNA, the CDR3 is TGTGCCAGCAGCGGCCGGGACAGGGGGAACGAGCAGTACTTC.

This chain links TRBV18 with TRBJ2-1, with D possibly being TRBD2 (6 bases). Germline CDR1 KGHSH, CDR2 LQKENI. This CDR3 contains 15 residues. The V end was cut by 6 bases, the J end by 4 bases, with 16 bases between. As DNA, the CDR3 is TGTGCCAGCTCTCCGACTAGAGATCTTTACAATGAGCAGTTCTTC. Protein: CASSPTRDLYNEQFF.

This chain links TRBV28 with TRBJ1-5; 8 bases are a match to TRBD1. After removal of 5 bases from V and 8 bases from J, the junction contained 14 bases not matched to a gene. The CDR3 is 16 amino acids. Germline V gives CDR1 MDHEN, CDR2 SYDVKM. The chain's CDR3 is CASSQLGQGFGKPQHF. CDR3 coding DNA: TGTGCCAGCAGTCAATTAGGACAGGGCTTTGGTAAGCCCCAGCATTTT.

There are a few counts of this clone. This chain connects TRBV6-5 to TRBJ2-1; weak D call: TRBD2 (5 bases). The CDR3 totals 15 residues. Germline V gene data show CDR1 as MNHEY and CDR2 as SVGAGI. V was clipped by 2 bases and J by 2 bases, with 10 bases between them. In DNA, the CDR3 is TGTGCCAGCAGTTACCAAGCGGTAACCTACAATGAGCAGTTCTTC. Protein product: CASSYQAVTYNEQFF.

V and J are TRBV19 and TRBJ2-3; D possibly corresponds to TRBD2 (6 bases). V lost 5 bases to trimming and J lost 1 base, with 13 bases between them. The CDR3 runs 15 residues. CDR1 is LNHDA and CDR2 is SQIVND in the germline V gene (reference sequence). CDR3 coding DNA: TGTGCCAGTAGTGGAGGGTCTTCTGGCACAGATACGCAGTATTTT. Its translation is CASSGGSSGTDTQYF.

The chain links TRBV6-5 to TRBJ2-5, with 8 bases matching TRBD1. Germline V CDR1 and CDR2: MNHEY, SVGAGI. The CDR3 is 13 amino acids. Losses at the gene ends were 6 bases for V and 6 bases for J; bases not matched to a gene: 6. The chain's CDR3 is CASSKQGEQTQYF. The CDR3 DNA is TGTGCCAGCAGCAAACAGGGGGAGCAGACCCAGTACTTC.

The chain uses TRBV4-1 and TRBJ1-2, with D maybe TRBD1 (6 bases). Looked up from germline, CDR1 is MGHRA and CDR2 is YSYEKL. Trimming stripped 4 bases from V and 0 bases from J, with 12 bases between. The CDR3 covers 15 residues. CDR3 sequence reads: CASSPQDRANYGYTF. CDR3 in DNA: TGCGCCAGCAGCCCCCAGGACAGAGCTAACTATGGCTACACCTTC.